One T cell receptor beta chain is described in this entry. Unique molecular identifier tags were affixed to discrete cDNA molecules. TCRdb re-called the 5' RACE reads with MiXCR, one entry per CDR3 protein. Here the sample spans tens of thousands of distinct CDR3 sequences, 9% to 10% being singletons. The sample originates from a study of early T cells in non-severe SARS-CoV-2 infection. The CDR3 contains 16 residues. Trimming removed 3 bases at V and 14 bases at J, with 25 bases between. Germline assignment: CDR1 MDHEN and CDR2 SYDVKM. This clonotype originated in an adult who was a healthcare worker with PCR-confirmed SARS-CoV-2 infection or an uninfected control (not recorded which). The sequences come from whole blood, collected at baseline. The rearrangement links TRBV28 to TRBJ1-4, with D perhaps matching TRBD1 (6 bases). CDR3 nucleotide sequence: TGTGCCAGCAGTTTCAACGATGGAGCCCCAGGAGGGGGGCTGTTTTTT. Protein product: CASSFNDGAPGGGLFF.